This entry lists 8 T cell receptor beta chains sequenced from one sample in a study of T cells in women clearing cervical HPV infection. Some clones are missing from TCRdb's copy, which holds only in-frame ones; the method was immunoSEQ multiplex PCR. This table lists around 35,000 clones. The specimen sequenced was blood buffy coat. These receptor sequences come from a woman aged 18 to 69 with a cervical HPV16 infection that either progressed to CIN3+ or cleared (not recorded which).

In terms of frequency, this clone is medium-sized (0.01 to 0.1%). The read halts 3 residues ahead of the CDR3 end, with the missing end drawn from the germline J gene. This chain links TRBV18 with TRBJ2-4; maybe TRBD1 (6 bases). Germline V gene data show CDR1 as KGHSH and CDR2 as LQKENI. This CDR3 has 15 residues. The CDR3 sequence is CASSEKQGTSSSQYF. Partial CDR3 DNA: TGTGCCAGCTCGGAGAAACAGGGTACGAGCAGTAGT. The full variable domain, with the rest looked up from reference TRBV18 and TRBJ2-4, is NAGVMQNPRHLVRRRGQEARLRCSPMKGHSHVYWYRQLPEEGLKFMVYLQKENIIDESGMPKERFSAEFPKEGPSILRIQQVVRGDSAAYFCASSEKQGTSSSQYFGAGTRLSVL.

Concerning this clone: The DNA ends 3 residues before the CDR3 does, and the rest of the CDR3 is filled in from the germline J gene. The V and J genes are TRBV28 and TRBJ1-5; 11 bases are a match to TRBD1. The CDR3 covers 18 residues. The germline V gene has CDR1 MDHEN and CDR2 SYDVKM. The trim removed 5 bases at V and 4 bases at J, leaving 13 bases unmatched. The part of the CDR3 DNA that was read is TGTGCCAGCAGTCCGGGGGACAGGGGGAGTCCCTTAAATCAGCCC. Translated, it gives CASSPGDRGSPLNQP. The CDR3, in full, reads CASSPGDRGSPLNQPQHF.

Note on this clone: The same CDR3 arises from other DNA sequences in this sample as well. The part of the CDR3 DNA that was read is TGTGCCAGCAGCTTAATCCCCCGCTCCTACAATGAG. Translated, it gives CASSLIPRSYNE. The complete CDR3 reads CASSLIPRSYNEQFF. The chain carries TRBV7-3 and TRBJ2-1; no definite D call. The CDR3 is cut off 3 residues early in the read; its end comes from the germline J gene. CDR1 is SGHTA and CDR2 is FQGTGA in the germline V gene. This CDR3 has 15 residues. V was pared by 1 base and J by 0 bases, with 7 bases between.

For this clone: With the read ending 3 residues before the CDR3 end, the germline J gene is used to fill in that end. The J gene is TRBJ2-7, the V gene TRBV5-1; TRBD1 aligns across 8 bases. Losses at the gene ends were 4 bases for V and 2 bases for J; bases not matched to a gene: 8. This CDR3 comprises 15 residues. Germline CDR1 SGHRS, CDR2 YFSETQ. The CDR3 sequence is CASSPDRGPTYEQYF. CDR3 bases read: TGCGCCAGCAGCCCAGACAGGGGCCCAACCTACGAG. The whole variable domain, filled in from reference TRBV5-1 and TRBJ2-7, reads KAGVTQTPRYLIKTRGQQVTLSCSPISGHRSVSWYQQTPGQGLQFLFEYFSETQRNKGNFPGRFSGRQFSNSRSEMNVSTLELGDSALYLCASSPDRGPTYEQYFGPGTRLTVT.

Worth noting for this clone: The read finishes 3 residues shy of the CDR3 end, and the germline J gene is used to complete it. This rearrangement joins TRBV7-6 to TRBJ2-7; 7 nucleotides line up with TRBD1. This CDR3 has 13 amino acids. V dropped 5 bases and J dropped 5; count of bases not matched to a gene: 6. Germline V CDR1 and CDR2: SGHVS, FNYEAQ. Partial CDR3 DNA: TGTGCCAGCAGCAAGGGACAGACGGACGAG. Protein: CASSKGQTDE. The entire CDR3 is CASSKGQTDEQYF.

Note on this clone: The missing CDR3 end, 3 residues past where the read stops, is filled in from the germline J gene. The chain uses TRBV6-1 and TRBJ2-2; weak D call: TRBD2 (6 bases). The length of the CDR3 is 15 residues. V dropped 3 bases and J dropped 3 bases, with 11 bases sitting between them. The germline gives CDR1 MNHNS, CDR2 SASEGT. The CDR3 bases that were read are TGTGCCAGCAGTGAGGGGGGTCTATACACCGGGGAG. This gives the protein CASSEGGLYTGE. The CDR3, in full, reads CASSEGGLYTGELFF.

Remarks on this clone: The read terminates 3 residues ahead of where the CDR3 ends, so the germline J gene completes it. The rearrangement links TRBV10-2 to TRBJ1-3; no clear D. The CDR3 runs to 14 residues. V was shortened by 3 bases and J by 0 bases, with 6 bases between the two germline ends. In germline, CDR1 is WSHSY, CDR2 SAAADI. CDR3 DNA, as far as it was read: TGCGCCAGCAGTGAACAGAGCTCTGGAAACACC. Amino acid sequence: CASSEQSSGNT. The CDR3 in full is CASSEQSSGNTIYF.

Points on this clone: The observed sequence ends 3 residues before the CDR3 terminus, with the missing tail filled in from the germline J gene. The rearrangement joins TRBV7-6 to TRBJ1-1, with D perhaps matching TRBD1 (6 bases). There are 17 residues in the CDR3. Per the germline V gene, CDR1 is SGHVS and CDR2 is FNYEAQ. Trimming cost V 1 base and J 0 bases, with 15 bases left between them. The CDR3 here is CASSLVGGGAMNTEAFF. The CDR3 DNA, read in part, is TGTGCCAGCAGCTTAGTAGGTGGGGGGGCCATGAACACTGAA. Using reference TRBV7-6 and TRBJ1-1 for the parts outside the CDR3, the full variable domain is GAGVSQSPRYKVTKRGQDVALRCDPISGHVSLYWYRQALGQGPEFLTYFNYEAQQDKSGLPNDRFSAERPEGSISTLTIQRTEQRDSAMYRCASSLVGGGAMNTEAFFGQGTRLTVV.